This TCR beta chain was captured in a study of blood T cell repertoires in COVID-19. Whole-study context: Samples representing acute and convalescent COVID-19 were sourced from the United States, Italy and Spain. The cDNA or gDNA used as material had been derived from T cells, B-cell-depleted T cells, or PBMCs.

The CDR3 sequence is 16 residues long. The V gene's germline CDR1 is WNHNN and CDR2 SYGVQD (reference sequence). V lost 4 bases to trimming and J lost 4 bases; unmatched junction nucleotides: 9. Original processing notes: From reference gene primer amplification, estimates of nucleated cell counts were derived. Profiled with immunoSEQ multiplex PCR; TCRdb holds only in-frame clones, not every one. V, J and clone size are those of that table, while D and trimming were read from the DNA. Among around 140,000 clones listed, approximately 90% were seen once. This sequence was found in a man between 45 and 60 years old with active or convalescent COVID-19. This chain joins TRBV10-1 and TRBJ2-3; 9 positions match TRBD2. The sequenced sample consisted of peripheral blood. CDR3 nucleotides: TGCGCCAGCAGTGGTCAAGGAGCGGGAGGCCCAGATACGCAGTATTTT. Protein sequence: CASSGQGAGGPDTQYF.